This T cell receptor beta chain was retrieved from a study of blood T cell repertoires in COVID-19. Study context: Whether acute or convalescent, the COVID-19 samples came from the United States, Italy and Spain. In each case, the material was cDNA or gDNA derived from T cells, B-cell-depleted T cells, or PBMCs.

Per the study methods: Nucleated cell counts were estimated from reference gene primer amplification. Repertoires were generated with immunoSEQ multiplex PCR, while TCRdb's copy carries only in-frame clones and drops some. V and J calls and clone size come straight from that table; D and trimming were deduced from the DNA. The table lists approximately 190,000 clones, roughly 90% of them singletons. The V gene's germline CDR1 is SGHTA and CDR2 FQGNSA. CDR3 length equals 14 residues. V shed 5 bases, J shed 6 bases, and the junction held 7 bases outside the gene matches. The V gene is TRBV7-2, the J gene TRBJ1-2; the match to TRBD1 covers 9 bases. This TCR was recovered from a man aged 50 to 60 with acute or convalescent COVID-19. Source material: peripheral blood. The CDR3 sequence: CASSLHRGRDGYTF. CDR3 nucleotide sequence: TGTGCCAGCAGCCTACACAGGGGGCGTGATGGCTACACCTTC.